The next 13 T cell receptor beta chains were all read from a single sample in a study of blood T cell repertoires in COVID-19. Profiling relied on immunoSEQ multiplex PCR, and the TCRdb table lists in-frame clones only, not all of them. The data contain roughly 99,000 clones, roughly nine tenths of them seen just once; the ten biggest clones take up 4.5% to 5%. Sequenced: peripheral blood. The receptors originated from a man in his forties or fifties with active or convalescent COVID-19.

V usage is TRBV30 and J usage is TRBJ1-2, with D possibly being TRBD1 (5 bases). The CDR3 contains 13 residues. CDR1 GTSNPN and CDR2 SVGIG come from the germline V gene (reference sequence). V lost 3 bases to trimming and J lost 4 bases, with 12 bases between them. The CDR3 is CAWRTAGGYGYTF. CDR3 nucleotide sequence: TGTGCCTGGAGGACGGCCGGGGGCTATGGCTACACCTTC.

The V and J genes are TRBV5-4 and TRBJ2-7; 8 positions match TRBD2. There are 15 residues in the CDR3. Germline V gene data show CDR1 as SGHNT and CDR2 as YYREEE (reference sequence). J lost 0 bases, V lost 4 bases, and 6 bases had no gene match. The CDR3 loop reads CASSTGTSGSYEQYF. The CDR3 DNA reads as TGTGCCAGCAGCACGGGAACTAGCGGCTCCTACGAGCAGTACTTC.

This clone was seen just once. The chain has TRBV5-1 and TRBJ2-7, with D perhaps matching TRBD2 (6 bases). Germline assignment: CDR1 SGHRS and CDR2 YFSETQ. V was shortened by 4 bases and J by 4 bases, with 15 bases between the two germline ends. CDR3 size: 14 residues. Written as DNA, the CDR3 is TGCGCCAGCAGCGCAGGCAGAGGGACTTACGAGCAGTACTTC. Translating it yields CASSAGRGTYEQYF. Full variable domain (outside the CDR3, taken from reference TRBV5-1 and TRBJ2-7): KAGVTQTPRYLIKTRGQQVTLSCSPISGHRSVSWYQQTPGQGLQFLFEYFSETQRNKGNFPGRFSGRQFSNSRSEMNVSTLELGDSALYLCASSAGRGTYEQYFGPGTRLTVT.

This chain links TRBV2 with TRBJ2-5; TRBD2 matches 7 bases. The CDR3 runs 15 residues. From germline, CDR1 is SNHLY and CDR2 FYNNEI. V lost 4 bases and J lost 2; bases outside the gene matches: 7. The CDR3 sequence is CASSVWASGQETQYF. The CDR3 DNA is TGTGCCAGCAGTGTGTGGGCTAGCGGTCAAGAGACCCAGTACTTC.

The chain carries TRBV5-1 and TRBJ2-7, with 11 bases that match TRBD2. This CDR3 contains 16 residues. The junction had 6 bases not matched to a gene; V was cut back by 1 base and J by 3 bases. Germline V gives CDR1 SGHRS, CDR2 YFSETQ. CDR3 coding DNA: TGCGCCAGCAGCTTGAGAACTAGCGGGAGTAACTACGAGCAGTACTTC. It specifies CASSLRTSGSNYEQYF.

The chain carries TRBV30 and TRBJ1-1; 8 positions agree with TRBD1. This CDR3 has 12 residues. The germline CDR1 and CDR2 sequences are GTSNPN and SVGIG (reference sequence). V shed 8 bases and J 1 base; nucleotides not matched to a gene: 3. The CDR3 DNA sequence: TGTGCCCGGGACAGGTCGAACACTGAAGCTTTCTTT. Residues: CARDRSNTEAFF.

This clone occurred once. The chain is built from TRBV28 and TRBJ2-1; a possible D gene is TRBD2 (5 bases). The CDR3 runs 12 residues. V shed 8 bases and J shed 13 bases, with 18 bases lying between them. Germline assignment: CDR1 MDHEN and CDR2 SYDVKM. CDR3 DNA sequence: TGTGCCAGCGACTCGCGGGCCGACGCACAGTTCTTC. The encoded protein is CASDSRADAQFF.

The chain combines TRBV2 with TRBJ1-1; perhaps TRBD1 as D (6 bases). The CDR3 is 14 amino acids. Germline V CDR1 and CDR2: SNHLY, FYNNEI. V lost 4 bases to trimming and J lost 0 bases, with 9 bases between them. CDR3 bases: TGTGCCAGCAGTGGTGACAGGTTGAACACTGAAGCTTTCTTT. Translated: CASSGDRLNTEAFF.

The chain employs TRBV28 and TRBJ1-2; D gene uncertain. Germline lookup yields CDR1 MDHEN and CDR2 SYDVKM. This CDR3 contains 12 residues. Trimming stripped 6 bases from V and 4 bases from J, with 9 bases between. The CDR3, as DNA: TGTGCCAGCAGACAGATAGGCTATGGCTACACCTTC. This translates into CASRQIGYGYTF.

The rearrangement joins TRBV6-5 to TRBJ1-5, with TRBD1 matching over 8 bases. With V trimmed by 6 bases and J by 4 bases, 2 bases remained unmatched. Germline CDR1 reads MNHEY; CDR2 reads SVGAGI. The length of the CDR3 is 13 residues. CDR3 nucleotides: TGTGCCAGCAGACGGACAGGGAATCAGCCCCAGCATTTT. Translated, it gives CASRRTGNQPQHF.

V is TRBV4-2 and J is TRBJ1-1; D unresolved. Between the trimmed V and J ends, which lost 1 base and 3 bases, there was a span of 9 bases. Looked up from germline, CDR1 is LGHNA and CDR2 is YNFKEQ. There are 14 residues in the CDR3. The CDR3 here is CASSQATGYTEAFF. The CDR3, as DNA: TGTGCCAGCAGCCAAGCGACCGGGTACACTGAAGCTTTCTTT.

V and J are TRBV6-2 or TRBV6-3 and TRBJ2-5; D might be TRBD1 (8 bases). CDR1 and CDR2 (germline): MNHEY, SVGEGT. There are 15 residues in the CDR3. V was trimmed by 4 bases and J by 3 bases, leaving 15 bases between them. The CDR3 spells CASSSYRGGEETQYF. In nucleotides, the CDR3 is TGTGCCAGCAGTTCGTACAGGGGGGGAGAAGAGACCCAGTACTTC.

The chain employs TRBV6-5 and TRBJ1-3; no clear D gene. Germline CDR1 and CDR2: MNHEY and SVGAGI. The CDR3 contains 12 residues. V was clipped by 8 bases and J by 5 bases, with 10 bases between them. The DNA for the CDR3 is TGTGCCAGCCGAACACAGAGAAACACCATATATTTT. As protein: CASRTQRNTIYF.